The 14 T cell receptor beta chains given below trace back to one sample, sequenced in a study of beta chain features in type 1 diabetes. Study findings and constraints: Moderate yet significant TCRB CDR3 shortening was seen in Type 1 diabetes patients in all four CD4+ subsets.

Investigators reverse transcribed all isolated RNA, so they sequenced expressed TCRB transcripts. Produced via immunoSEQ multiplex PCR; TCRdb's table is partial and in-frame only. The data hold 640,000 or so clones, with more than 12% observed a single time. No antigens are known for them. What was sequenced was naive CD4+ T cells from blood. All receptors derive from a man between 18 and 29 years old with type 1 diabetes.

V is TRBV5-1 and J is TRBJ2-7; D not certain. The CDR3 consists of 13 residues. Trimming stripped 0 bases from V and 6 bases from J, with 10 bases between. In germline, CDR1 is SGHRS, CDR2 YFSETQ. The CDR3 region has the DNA TGCGCCAGCAGCTTGGAACATCCGGGCGAGCAGTACTTC. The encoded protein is CASSLEHPGEQYF.

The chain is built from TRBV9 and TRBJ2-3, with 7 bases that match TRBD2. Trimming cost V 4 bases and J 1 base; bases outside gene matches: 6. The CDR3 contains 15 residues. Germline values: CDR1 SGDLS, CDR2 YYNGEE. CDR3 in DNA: TGTGCCAGCAGCCTCCTTGCGGGGGGCACAGATACGCAGTATTTT. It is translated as CASSLLAGGTDTQYF.

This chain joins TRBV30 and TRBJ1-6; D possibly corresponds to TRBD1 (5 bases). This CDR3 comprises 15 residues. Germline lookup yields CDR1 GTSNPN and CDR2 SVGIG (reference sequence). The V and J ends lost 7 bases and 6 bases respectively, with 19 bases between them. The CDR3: CAFIPRTQGNSPLHF. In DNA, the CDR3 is TGTGCCTTTATCCCCCGCACCCAGGGTAATTCACCCCTCCACTTT.

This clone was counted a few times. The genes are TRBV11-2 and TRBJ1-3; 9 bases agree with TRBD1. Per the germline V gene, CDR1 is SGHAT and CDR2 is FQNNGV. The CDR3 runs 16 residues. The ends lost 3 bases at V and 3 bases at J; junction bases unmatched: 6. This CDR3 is CASSLYRGQSGNTIYF. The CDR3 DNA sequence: TGTGCCAGCAGCTTGTACAGGGGGCAAAGTGGAAACACCATATATTTT.

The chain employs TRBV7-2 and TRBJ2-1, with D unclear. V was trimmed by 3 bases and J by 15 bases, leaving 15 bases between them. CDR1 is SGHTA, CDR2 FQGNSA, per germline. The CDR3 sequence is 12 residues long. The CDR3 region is CASSLDRARRFF. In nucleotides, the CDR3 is TGTGCCAGCAGCTTGGACCGGGCCCGTCGGTTCTTC.

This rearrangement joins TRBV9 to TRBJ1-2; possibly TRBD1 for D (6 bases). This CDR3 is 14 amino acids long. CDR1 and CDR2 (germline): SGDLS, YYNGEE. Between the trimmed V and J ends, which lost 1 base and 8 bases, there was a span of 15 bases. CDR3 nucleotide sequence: TGTGCCAGCAGCGTACGGTCGGGACATGAGGGCTACACCTTC. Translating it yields CASSVRSGHEGYTF.

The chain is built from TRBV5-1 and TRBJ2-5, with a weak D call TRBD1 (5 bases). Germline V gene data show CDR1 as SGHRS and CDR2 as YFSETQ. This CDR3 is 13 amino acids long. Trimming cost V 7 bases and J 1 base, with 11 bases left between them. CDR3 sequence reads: CASRQGPQETQYF. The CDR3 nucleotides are TGCGCCAGCCGTCAGGGCCCCCAAGAGACCCAGTACTTC.

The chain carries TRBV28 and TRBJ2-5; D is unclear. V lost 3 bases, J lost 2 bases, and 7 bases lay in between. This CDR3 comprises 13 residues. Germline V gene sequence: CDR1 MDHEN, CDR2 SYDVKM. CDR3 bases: TGTGCCAGCAGTTTTTCCAGGCAAGAGACCCAGTACTTC. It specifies CASSFSRQETQYF.

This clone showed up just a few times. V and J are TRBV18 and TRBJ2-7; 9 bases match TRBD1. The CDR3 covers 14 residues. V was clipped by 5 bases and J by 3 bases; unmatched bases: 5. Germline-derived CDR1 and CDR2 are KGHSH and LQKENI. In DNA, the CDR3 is TGTGCCAGCTCATCTCCGGGACAGGGCTACGAGCAGTACTTC. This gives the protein CASSSPGQGYEQYF.

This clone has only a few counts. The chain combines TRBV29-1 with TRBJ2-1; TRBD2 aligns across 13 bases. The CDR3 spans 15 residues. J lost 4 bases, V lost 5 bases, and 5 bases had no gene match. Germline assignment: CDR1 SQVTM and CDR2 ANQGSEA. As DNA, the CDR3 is TGCAGCGTTTCCCGGACTAGCGGGGGATACAATGAGCAGTTCTTC. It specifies CSVSRTSGGYNEQFF.

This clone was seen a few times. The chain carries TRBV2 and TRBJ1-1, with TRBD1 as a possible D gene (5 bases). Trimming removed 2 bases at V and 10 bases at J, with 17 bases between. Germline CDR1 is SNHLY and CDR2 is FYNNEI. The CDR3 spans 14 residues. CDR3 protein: CASSESGFGGLAFF. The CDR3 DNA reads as TGTGCCAGCAGTGAATCGGGGTTTGGGGGATTAGCTTTCTTT.

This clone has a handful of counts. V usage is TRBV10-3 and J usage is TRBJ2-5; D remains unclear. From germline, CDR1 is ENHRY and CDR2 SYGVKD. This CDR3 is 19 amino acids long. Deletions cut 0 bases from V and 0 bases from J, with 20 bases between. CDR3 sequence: CAISESTLWRRTHQETQYF. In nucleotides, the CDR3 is TGTGCCATCAGTGAGTCGACCCTTTGGCGGAGAACGCACCAAGAGACCCAGTACTTC.

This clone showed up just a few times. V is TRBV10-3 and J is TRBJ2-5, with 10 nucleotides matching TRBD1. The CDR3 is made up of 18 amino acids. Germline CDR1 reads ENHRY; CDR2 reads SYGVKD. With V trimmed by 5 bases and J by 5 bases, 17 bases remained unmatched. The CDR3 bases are TGTGCCATCAGTTCCCCAGCGGGACAGGGGTATACCCGGGAGACCCAGTACTTC. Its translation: CAISSPAGQGYTRETQYF.

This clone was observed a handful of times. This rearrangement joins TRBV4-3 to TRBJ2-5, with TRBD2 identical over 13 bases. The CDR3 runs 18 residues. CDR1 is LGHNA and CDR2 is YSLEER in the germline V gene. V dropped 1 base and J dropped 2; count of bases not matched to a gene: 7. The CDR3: CASSQALRTSGGQETQYF. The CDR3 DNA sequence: TGCGCCAGCAGCCAAGCCTTAAGGACTAGCGGGGGACAAGAGACCCAGTACTTC.